The T cell receptor beta chain under discussion was sequenced for a study of Ad26.COV2.S vaccination and SARS-CoV-2 variants. This clone appeared once. Documented treatment: some 19 received Ad26.COV2.S at low or high dose, single or two shots; 5 received placebo; per-sample allocation not given. The study sampled participants on day 63 after the first vaccine or placebo injection. Method: immunoSEQ multiplex PCR; TCRdb's copy keeps in-frame clones and lacks some. The sample holds just under 250,000 clones, 85% to 90% seen once. The sequencing here drew on peripheral blood, taken in a trial of Ad26.COV2.S vaccine versus placebo. This receptor was obtained from a person between 18 and 65 years old who received the Ad26.COV2.S COVID-19 vaccine or a placebo.

This chain's CDR3 is CASSSGGLQYF. The DNA for the CDR3 is TGTGCCAGCAGTTCCGGGGGCTTGCAGTACTTC. This sequence joins TRBV28 and TRBJ2-7; D is tentatively TRBD1 or TRBD2 (6 bases each). The CDR3 has 11 residues. V lost 4 bases and J 9 bases, leaving 10 bases between the germline ends. CDR1 and CDR2 (germline): MDHEN, SYDVKM.